The 23 T cell receptor beta chains reported below all come from one sample, sequenced in a study of identical twins. TCRdb reanalysed the 5' RACE reads using MiXCR and keeps one entry per CDR3 protein. The sample carries some 760,000 distinct CDR3 sequences, 18% recorded once. These records were also assigned to another study, of T cells expressing NK-cell markers.

Sample: PBMCs. These TCRs come from a woman between 18 and 29 years old in good health.

This clonotype has only a few counts. This sequence joins TRBV9 and TRBJ2-5; TRBD2 matches at 11 bases. The length of the CDR3 is 17 residues. Trimming at V came to 2 bases and at J to 2 bases, leaving 8 bases not matched to a gene. From germline, CDR1 is SGDLS and CDR2 YYNGEE. CDR3 coding DNA: TGTGCCAGCAGCGTTAGCGGGGGGGCCCGGGTTCAAGAGACCCAGTACTTC. As protein: CASSVSGGARVQETQYF. Full variable domain (outside the CDR3, taken from reference TRBV9 and TRBJ2-5): DSGVTQTPKHLITATGQRVTLRCSPRSGDLSVYWYQQSLDQGLQFLIQYYNGEERAKGNILERFSAQQFPDLHSELNLSSLELGDSALYFCASSVSGGARVQETQYFGPGTRLLVL.

A few counts support this clonotype. The J gene is TRBJ2-2, the V gene TRBV6-1, with D perhaps matching TRBD2 (5 bases). The CDR3 has 15 amino acids. Trimming shortened V by 6 bases and J by 4 bases, and 15 bases separated the two germline ends. Germline loops: CDR1 MNHNS, CDR2 SASEGT. The CDR3 reads CASSKGGGFTGELFF. DNA for the CDR3: TGTGCCAGCAGCAAGGGTGGAGGATTCACCGGGGAGCTGTTTTTT.

This clonotype was recorded a few times. The chain uses TRBV12-3 or TRBV12-4 and TRBJ1-6; TRBD1 might be the D (5 bases). The CDR3 is made up of 14 amino acids. V lost 3 bases, J lost 10 bases, and 13 bases lay in between. The CDR3 protein is CASSFSGVGSPLHF. The CDR3 DNA sequence: TGTGCCAGCAGTTTTTCGGGGGTAGGATCACCCCTCCACTTT.

The chain couples TRBV12-3 or TRBV12-4 to TRBJ1-3; TRBD1 might be the D (6 bases). There are 14 residues in the CDR3. Trimming removed 9 bases from V and 0 bases from J, with 12 bases in between. The CDR3 reads CASSTGFSGNTIYF. Written as DNA, the CDR3 is TGTGCCAGTTCCACAGGGTTCTCTGGAAACACCATATATTTT.

In this sample, this clonotype turned up many times. The chain uses TRBV12-3 or TRBV12-4 and TRBJ2-5; D is ambiguous. The CDR3 has 12 residues. Between the trimmed V and J ends, which lost 6 bases and 5 bases, there was a span of 10 bases. This chain's CDR3 is CASSLGWETQYF. In DNA form, the CDR3 reads TGTGCCAGCAGCCTCGGATGGGAGACCCAGTACTTC.

This clonotype appeared a few times. The genes are TRBV20-1 and TRBJ2-1; D perhaps matches TRBD1 (6 bases). V lost 6 bases and J lost 0, with 9 bases in between. Germline CDR1 and CDR2: DFQATT and SNEGSKA (reference sequence). The CDR3 has 13 residues. The CDR3 nucleotides read TGCAGTGCGTACAGGGACTCCTACAATGAGCAGTTCTTC. This gives the protein CSAYRDSYNEQFF.

The gene calls are TRBV6-4 and TRBJ1-1; perhaps TRBD1 as D (6 bases). Germline values: CDR1 MRHNA, CDR2 SNTAGT. Trimming removed 4 bases at V and 4 bases at J, with 10 bases between. The CDR3 is made up of 13 amino acids. The CDR3 DNA reads as TGTGCCAGCAGTGGGGGGGCGGGCACTGAAGCTTTCTTT. This sequence encodes CASSGGAGTEAFF.

This clonotype showed up many times. This chain connects TRBV6-1 to TRBJ1-1, with no clear D. CDR3 length: 12 amino acids. V lost 1 base to trimming and J lost 4 bases, with 4 bases between them. The germline V gene has CDR1 MNHNS and CDR2 SASEGT. The CDR3 DNA reads as TGTGCCAGCAGTGAAGGAGGCACTGAAGCTTTCTTT. It yields the protein CASSEGGTEAFF.

This sequence joins TRBV5-5 and TRBJ2-6; D ambiguous. The CDR3 is made up of 18 amino acids. V was cut by 2 bases and J by 2 bases, with 17 bases left in between. From germline, CDR1 is SGHKS and CDR2 YYEKEE (reference sequence). CDR3 nucleotide sequence: TGTGCCAGCAGCTTCCTGCCAACGCAAGTCCCTGGGGCCAACGTCCTGACTTTC. Translating gives CASSFLPTQVPGANVLTF.

The CDR3 loop is CASSGDATGELFF. The CDR3 DNA follows: TGTGCCAGTTCCGGGGACGCCACCGGGGAGCTGTTTTTT. V usage is TRBV13 and J usage is TRBJ2-2; D assignment may be TRBD1 or TRBD2 (5 bases each). Germline V gene data show CDR1 as PRHDT and CDR2 as FYEKMQ (reference sequence). The CDR3 sequence is 13 residues long. The V end was cut by 9 bases, the J end by 4 bases, with 12 bases between.

This sequence joins TRBV7-9 and TRBJ2-2; perhaps TRBD1 as D (6 bases). V was clipped by 5 bases and J by 4 bases, with 14 bases between them. Germline V CDR1 and CDR2: SEHNR, FQNEAQ (reference sequence). This CDR3 has 15 residues. The CDR3 nucleotides are TGTGCCAGCAGCCAGGGGACCCTACGCACCGGGGAGCTGTTTTTT. Protein: CASSQGTLRTGELFF.

V usage is TRBV29-1 and J usage is TRBJ2-5; no clear D gene. This CDR3 has 12 amino acids. Per germline, CDR1 SQVTM and CDR2 ANQGSEA. V was clipped by 4 bases and J by 5 bases, with 11 bases between them. Here the CDR3 DNA reads TGCAGCGTTGCGCTCCTGGGGGAGACCCAGTACTTC. Translated: CSVALLGETQYF.

This sequence joins TRBV6-5 and TRBJ2-7, with no clear D. The CDR3 is 13 amino acids. Per germline, CDR1 MNHEY and CDR2 SVGAGI. V lost 0 bases and J 5 bases, leaving 8 bases between the germline ends. CDR3 sequence: CASSYSFADEQYF. CDR3 DNA sequence: TGTGCCAGCAGTTACTCGTTCGCGGACGAGCAGTACTTC.

Note on this clonotype: Compared with germline, one end of the junction differs, possibly owing to a read error. The chain links TRBV7-3 to TRBJ2-5, with TRBD2 as a possible D gene (7 bases). Per germline, CDR1 SGHTA and CDR2 FQGTGA. CDR3 length: 16 amino acids. The CDR3 reads CASSLTGGGRQETQYF. CDR3 DNA: TGTGCCAGCAGCCTAACAGGCGGGGGCCGCCAAGAGACCCAGTACTTC.

The chain couples TRBV2 to TRBJ2-1, with TRBD2 matching 7 bases. The CDR3 has 15 amino acids. Germline loops: CDR1 SNHLY, CDR2 FYNNEI. The V and J ends lost 4 bases and 7 bases, in that order; junction bases with no gene match: 10. CDR3 in DNA: TGTGCCAGCAGTGTCGAGGGAGGGCCTGGGAATGAGCAGTTCTTC. This translates into CASSVEGGPGNEQFF. The full variable domain, rest sourced from reference TRBV2 and TRBJ2-1, is EPEVTQTPSHQVTQMGQEVILRCVPISNHLYFYWYRQILGQKVEFLVSFYNNEISEKSEIFDDQFSVERPDGSNFTLKIRSTKLEDSAMYFCASSVEGGPGNEQFFGPGTRLTVL.

This clonotype occurred a few times. The chain carries TRBV3-1 and TRBJ1-6; D possibly corresponds to TRBD1 (5 bases). This CDR3 spans 14 amino acids. Germline lookup yields CDR1 LGHDT and CDR2 YNNKEL (reference sequence). V was shortened by 1 base and J by 9 bases, with 10 bases between the two germline ends. The CDR3 DNA is TGTGCCAGCAGCCAAGGTCGGGGGTCTTCACCCCTCCACTTT. The encoded protein is CASSQGRGSSPLHF.

The chain is built from TRBV12-3 or TRBV12-4 and TRBJ2-1, with 8 bases that match TRBD2. The length of the CDR3 is 16 residues. V lost 5 bases and J lost 7; bases outside the gene matches: 13. The chain's CDR3 is CASSPLRLANSNEQFF. Here the CDR3 DNA reads TGTGCCAGCAGTCCCCTGAGACTAGCGAACTCGAATGAGCAGTTCTTC.

This clonotype was counted at least ten times. The rearrangement links TRBV6-5 to TRBJ2-5; D tentatively reads TRBD1 or TRBD2 (5 bases each). Trimming left V 3 bases short and J 4 bases short, with 12 bases between. The CDR3 is made up of 14 amino acids. CDR1 is MNHEY, CDR2 SVGAGI, per germline. The CDR3 coding sequence is TGTGCCAGCAGTTATTATCTGGGACGAGAGACCCAGTACTTC. Translated, it gives CASSYYLGRETQYF.

Remarks on this clonotype: Relative to the germline gene, one junction end is altered; a read error may explain this. The V call is TRBV2, the J call TRBJ2-5; D could derive from TRBD1 or TRBD2 (5 bases each). This CDR3 has 13 amino acids. Germline V lookup: CDR1 SNHLY, CDR2 FYNNEI. The CDR3 spells CASGEGIQETQYF. The CDR3 coding sequence is TGTGCCAGCGGTGAGGGGATCCAAGAGACCCAGTACTTC.

This clonotype was seen more than once but under ten times. J is TRBJ1-2 and V is TRBV3-1, with D tentatively TRBD1 (5 bases). V dropped 2 bases and J dropped 3 bases, with 10 bases sitting between them. CDR3 length: 14 residues. The germline V gene has CDR1 LGHDT and CDR2 YNNKEL (reference sequence). The CDR3 loop is CASSQKWGYYGYTF. Here the CDR3 DNA reads TGTGCCAGCAGCCAAAAGTGGGGGTACTATGGCTACACCTTC.

This clonotype was found a few times. J is TRBJ2-7 and V is TRBV25-1; 8 nucleotides match TRBD2. The trim removed 6 bases at V and 5 bases at J, leaving 12 bases unmatched. The CDR3 is 15 residues long. Germline CDR1 is MGHDK and CDR2 is SYGVNS. DNA of the CDR3: TGTGCCAGCAGCGCAGACCCGGGGGGGTTCGACGAGCAGTACTTC. Its protein is CASSADPGGFDEQYF.

Only a few counts were recorded for this clonotype. The chain employs TRBV7-9 and TRBJ2-1, with TRBD2 matching 12 bases. The junction had 7 bases not matched to a gene; V was cut back by 5 bases and J by 2 bases. This CDR3 is 17 amino acids long. Germline V gene data show CDR1 as SEHNR and CDR2 as FQNEAQ (reference sequence). This chain's CDR3 is CASSPQRTSGTYNEQFF. The CDR3 DNA follows: TGTGCCAGCAGCCCGCAACGGACTAGCGGGACCTACAATGAGCAGTTCTTC. Together with reference TRBV7-9 and TRBJ2-1, the CDR3 gives the full variable domain: DTGVSQNPRHKITKRGQNVTFRCDPISEHNRLYWYRQTLGQGPEFLTYFQNEAQLEKSRLLSDRFSAERPKGSFSTLEIQRTEQGDSAMYLCASSPQRTSGTYNEQFFGPGTRLTVL.

The chain couples TRBV5-1 to TRBJ2-1; possibly TRBD2 for D (6 bases). The germline gives CDR1 SGHRS, CDR2 YFSETQ. The V and J ends lost 5 bases and 12 bases respectively, with 21 bases between them. The CDR3 has 14 residues. This chain's CDR3 is CASREGTGSGWQFF. CDR3 in DNA: TGCGCCAGCAGGGAGGGCACCGGTTCGGGATGGCAGTTCTTC.